This entry concerns a single TCR beta chain. Antigen specificity is unknown. The data were obtained in a study of T cell responses to AZD1222 COVID-19 vaccine. Study findings and constraints: Donors were chiefly white British, with a greater number of females, and clonal diversity was perhaps underestimated.

This table comes from immunoSEQ multiplex PCR, and its TCRdb copy is limited to in-frame clones, with some not included. The sample holds some 86,000 clones; about 84% are singletons and the top ten take less than 25%. This CDR3 is 12 amino acids long. V was cut by 8 bases and J by 2 bases, with 9 bases left in between. The germline V gene has CDR1 LNHNV and CDR2 YYDKDF (reference sequence). This rearrangement joins TRBV15 to TRBJ1-1, with D hard to call. The TCR comes from an adult in good health. This material consisted of peripheral blood, taken on day 0 of AZD1222 vaccination. The CDR3 DNA sequence: TGTGCCACCGCCTCTCCTAACACTGAAGCTTTCTTT. It codes for CATASPNTEAFF.